Following are 26 T cell receptor beta chains from one sample sequenced in a study of cytotoxic CD8 clonotypes in ibrutinib-treated CLL. Sequencing used immunoSEQ multiplex PCR; TCRdb keeps in-frame clones, though not all of them. Found here are 250,000 to 350,000 clones, less than 85% of them singletons; the top ten hold about 6%. Sample: PBMCs, taken at disease progression, from a patient treated with ibrutinib. The receptors derive from a human donor with chronic lymphocytic leukemia.

V and J are TRBV2 and TRBJ2-1; 8 bases are shared with TRBD1. With 7 bases clipped from V and 2 bases from J, the junction kept 7 bases outside the gene matches. The CDR3 spans 15 residues. CDR1 SNHLY and CDR2 FYNNEI come from the germline V gene. CDR3 residues: CASTKDRDPYNEQFF. The CDR3 DNA is TGTGCCAGCACTAAGGACAGGGACCCCTACAATGAGCAGTTCTTC.

The V call is TRBV6-5, the J call TRBJ2-2; 10 nucleotides line up with TRBD1. CDR3 size: 14 residues. V dropped 6 bases and J dropped 8; count of bases not matched to a gene: 6. Germline CDR1 and CDR2: MNHEY and SVGAGI. The CDR3 DNA follows: TGTGCCAGCAGCCCGGGACAGGGGAGTGGGGAGCTGTTTTTT. This gives the protein CASSPGQGSGELFF.

This clone was seen only once. This chain links TRBV9 with TRBJ1-3; D remains ambiguous. Germline V gives CDR1 SGDLS, CDR2 YYNGEE. Trimming left V 1 base short and J 8 bases short, with 10 bases between. This CDR3 is built from 13 residues. CDR3 bases: TGTGCCAGCAGCGTACGTCAGGAGGACACCATATATTTT. This codes for CASSVRQEDTIYF. The full variable domain, completed using reference TRBV9 and TRBJ1-3, is DSGVTQTPKHLITATGQRVTLRCSPRSGDLSVYWYQQSLDQGLQFLIQYYNGEERAKGNILERFSAQQFPDLHSELNLSSLELGDSALYFCASSVRQEDTIYFGEGSWLTVV.

This sequence joins TRBV13 and TRBJ2-7; 10 nucleotides align to TRBD2. The J segment lost 1 base and the V segment lost 4 bases, leaving 4 bases of the junction unmatched. The CDR3 consists of 15 residues. Per germline, CDR1 PRHDT and CDR2 FYEKMQ (reference sequence). In DNA form, the CDR3 reads TGTGCCAGCAGCTCATGGACTAGCGGTTCCTACGAGCAGTACTTC. This sequence encodes CASSSWTSGSYEQYF.

J is TRBJ2-5 and V is TRBV5-1; 9 bases map to TRBD2. This CDR3 spans 17 amino acids. With V trimmed by 6 bases and J by 2 bases, 14 bases remained unmatched. The germline CDR1 and CDR2 sequences are SGHRS and YFSETQ. The CDR3 spells CASINRREGLGQETQYF. The CDR3 DNA sequence: TGCGCCAGCATCAACCGGCGGGAGGGCCTAGGGCAAGAGACCCAGTACTTC.

This chain connects TRBV7-3 to TRBJ2-1; D uncertain. The CDR3 has 12 residues. Trimming shortened V by 2 bases and J by 8 bases, and 7 bases separated the two germline ends. Germline V lookup: CDR1 SGHTA, CDR2 FQGTGA. The CDR3, as DNA: TGTGCCAGCAGCTTATTGGGTGATGAGCAGTTCTTC. This sequence encodes CASSLLGDEQFF.

The chain is built from TRBV10-1 and TRBJ2-3; D gene ambiguous. Germline loops: CDR1 WNHNN, CDR2 SYGVQD (reference sequence). The V and J ends lost 0 bases and 4 bases respectively, with 8 bases between them. The CDR3 has 14 residues. The CDR3 loop reads CASSESITADTQYF. Here the CDR3 DNA reads TGCGCCAGCAGTGAGTCCATAACAGCAGATACGCAGTATTTT.

The chain recombines TRBV9 with TRBJ2-7; TRBD1 matches 8 bases. The CDR3 has 13 amino acids. Germline V CDR1 and CDR2: SGDLS, YYNGEE. With V trimmed by 4 bases and J by 7 bases, 7 bases remained unmatched. This CDR3 is CASSPTGGSEQYF. CDR3 sequence (DNA): TGTGCCAGCAGCCCCACAGGGGGAAGTGAGCAGTACTTC.

The rearrangement joins TRBV5-1 to TRBJ2-3, with a possible D match to TRBD2 (6 bases). The CDR3 extends over 14 amino acids. V gave up 7 bases and J gave up 1 base, with 13 bases separating them. Germline loops: CDR1 SGHRS, CDR2 YFSETQ. The CDR3 protein is CASCREPGTDTQYF. Written as DNA, the CDR3 is TGCGCCAGCTGCCGGGAGCCCGGCACAGATACGCAGTATTTT.

The V gene is TRBV28, the J gene TRBJ2-2; 7 bases are a match to TRBD2. The CDR3 contains 14 residues. Germline V gene data show CDR1 as MDHEN and CDR2 as SYDVKM. Losses at the gene ends were 3 bases for V and 6 bases for J; bases not matched to a gene: 4. The DNA of the CDR3 is TGTGCCAGCAGTTTTTTGGGAGGGTCCGGGGAGCTGTTTTTT. This codes for CASSFLGGSGELFF.

This clone was seen more than once but under ten times. The V gene is TRBV5-4, the J gene TRBJ2-1; the D gene is possibly TRBD1 (6 bases). The CDR3 totals 17 residues. The V gene lost 2 bases and the J gene lost 5 bases, with 20 bases spanning the gap. The V gene's germline CDR1 is SGHNT and CDR2 YYREEE (reference sequence). The CDR3 DNA reads as TGTGCCAGCAGCTTTGGGGGCTTAAGGTCCCTGAACAATGAGCAGTTCTTC. The encoded protein is CASSFGGLRSLNNEQFF. The whole variable domain, remainder taken from reference TRBV5-4 and TRBJ2-1, is ETGVTQSPTHLIKTRGQQVTLRCSSQSGHNTVSWYQQALGQGPQFIFQYYREEENGRGNFPPRFSGLQFPNYSSELNVNALELDDSALYLCASSFGGLRSLNNEQFFGPGTRLTVL.

This chain links TRBV4-3 with TRBJ1-1, with D unclear. Germline assignment: CDR1 LGHNA and CDR2 YSLEER. Trimming took 3 bases from V and 4 from J, leaving 12 bases between them. CDR3 length: 14 residues. The CDR3 loop is CASSHEAHVTEAFF. CDR3 coding DNA: TGCGCCAGCAGCCATGAAGCACATGTCACTGAAGCTTTCTTT.

The rearrangement links TRBV29-1 to TRBJ2-5; D call uncertain. Germline-derived CDR1 and CDR2 are SQVTM and ANQGSEA. The CDR3 covers 13 residues. V was trimmed by 3 bases and J by 5 bases, leaving 13 bases between them. The CDR3 here is CSVEVRVRETQYF. CDR3 bases: TGCAGCGTTGAGGTCCGGGTACGCGAGACCCAGTACTTC. The full variable domain, with the rest looked up from reference TRBV29-1 and TRBJ2-5, is SAVISQKPSRDICQRGTSLTIQCQVDSQVTMMFWYRQQPGQSLTLIATANQGSEATYESGFVIDKFPISRPNLTFSTLTVSNMSPEDSSIYLCSVEVRVRETQYFGPGTRLLVL.

A note on this clone: The same CDR3 can be traced to other DNA sequences in this sample. V usage is TRBV18 and J usage is TRBJ2-3; D unresolved. With 3 bases removed from V and 0 bases from J, the gap between germline ends came to 4 bases. The germline gives CDR1 KGHSH, CDR2 LQKENI. The CDR3 sequence is 13 residues long. The DNA for the CDR3 is TGTGCCAGCTCACCTCAAAGCACAGATACGCAGTATTTT. This encodes CASSPQSTDTQYF. Full variable domain (remainder filled in from reference TRBV18 and TRBJ2-3): NAGVMQNPRHLVRRRGQEARLRCSPMKGHSHVYWYRQLPEEGLKFMVYLQKENIIDESGMPKERFSAEFPKEGPSILRIQQVVRGDSAAYFCASSPQSTDTQYFGPGTRLTVL.

This clone appeared a few times. The chain couples TRBV5-1 to TRBJ2-7; D not certain. Trimming removed 2 bases from V and 2 bases from J, with 8 bases in between. This CDR3 has 13 residues. In germline, CDR1 is SGHRS, CDR2 YFSETQ. CDR3 bases: TGCGCCAGCAGCTTAGTCACGACCTACGAGCAGTACTTC. Protein product: CASSLVTTYEQYF.

J is TRBJ2-1 and V is TRBV25-1, with D maybe TRBD1 (5 bases). CDR3 length equals 15 residues. Trimming stripped 4 bases from V and 10 bases from J, with 20 bases between. Looked up from germline, CDR1 is MGHDK and CDR2 is SYGVNS. The DNA of the CDR3 is TGTGCCAGCAGTGCAACAGGTTTGGCCAATTCAGAGCAGTTCTTC. This translates into CASSATGLANSEQFF.

The chain is built from TRBV5-5 and TRBJ2-2, with TRBD2 matching over 11 bases. The junction had 4 bases not matched to a gene; V was cut back by 1 base and J by 5 bases. Germline V gene data show CDR1 as SGHKS and CDR2 as YYEKEE (reference sequence). CDR3 size: 16 residues. The CDR3, as DNA: TGTGCCAGCAGCTTGTTGCTAGCGGGGGGAACCGGGGAGCTGTTTTTT. Its translation: CASSLLLAGGTGELFF.

This clone showed up just once. The rearrangement links TRBV5-1 to TRBJ1-3; D ambiguous. The germline V gene has CDR1 SGHRS and CDR2 YFSETQ. Trimming shortened V by 0 bases and J by 0 bases, and 10 bases separated the two germline ends. The CDR3 totals 16 residues. The CDR3 bases are TGCGCCAGCAGCTTGGCCGCACAGTCCTCTGGAAACACCATATATTTT. Amino acid sequence: CASSLAAQSSGNTIYF.

The chain joins TRBV2 to TRBJ2-5; 9 nucleotides align to TRBD2. This CDR3 is 15 amino acids long. Germline values: CDR1 SNHLY, CDR2 FYNNEI. Trimming cost V 5 bases and J 1 base; bases outside gene matches: 5. CDR3 in amino acids: CASSLAGWGQETQYF. The CDR3 nucleotides are TGTGCCAGCAGTCTAGCGGGGTGGGGCCAAGAGACCCAGTACTTC. The full variable domain, with the rest looked up from reference TRBV2 and TRBJ2-5, is EPEVTQTPSHQVTQMGQEVILRCVPISNHLYFYWYRQILGQKVEFLVSFYNNEISEKSEIFDDQFSVERPDGSNFTLKIRSTKLEDSAMYFCASSLAGWGQETQYFGPGTRLLVL.

The chain is built from TRBV28 and TRBJ2-7, with 8 positions matching TRBD2. Germline V gene data show CDR1 as MDHEN and CDR2 as SYDVKM. The CDR3 totals 14 residues. V gave up 2 bases and J gave up 12 bases; unmatched junction bases: 12. CDR3 in amino acids: CASSLRSGSDRGYF. As DNA, the CDR3 is TGTGCCAGCAGTTTACGCAGCGGGAGTGATAGGGGGTACTTC.

The gene calls are TRBV10-2 and TRBJ2-7, with TRBD1 matching over 7 bases. From germline, CDR1 is WSHSY and CDR2 SAAADI. Unmatched junction bases numbered 11, after V lost 3 bases and J lost 6 bases. The CDR3 extends over 15 amino acids. DNA for the CDR3: TGCGCCAGCAGTGATCCGGCGAGGGGGCAAGGCGAGCAGTACTTC. It translates to CASSDPARGQGEQYF.

The chain employs TRBV19 and TRBJ2-1; D is unresolved. V was clipped by 3 bases and J by 6 bases, with 9 bases between them. The CDR3 loop spans 13 amino acids. Germline V gene lookup returns CDR1 LNHDA and CDR2 SQIVND (reference sequence). The CDR3 loop reads CASSILGFNEQFF. CDR3 bases: TGTGCCAGTAGTATCTTGGGATTCAATGAGCAGTTCTTC.

V gene TRBV5-1 combines with J gene TRBJ1-1; 7 bases map to TRBD1. J gave up 6 bases and V 3 bases, and 11 bases lay outside the gene matches. The CDR3 has 15 residues. CDR1 is SGHRS and CDR2 is YFSETQ in the germline V gene. The CDR3 loop reads CASSSEGAGFAEAFF. Here the CDR3 DNA reads TGCGCCAGCAGCTCCGAGGGGGCGGGATTCGCTGAAGCTTTCTTT.

The CDR3 DNA reads TGTGCCCCCAAGGGGTTCAATCAGCCCCAGCATTTT. Its translation: CAPKGFNQPQHF. The V and J genes are TRBV21-1 and TRBJ1-5; the table's D call, TRBD1, has no DNA check behind it. TRBV21-1 is a recognized pseudogene. The CDR3 is 12 amino acids.

This chain uses TRBV7-2 with TRBJ2-2; D not resolved. This CDR3 is 12 amino acids long. Trimming took off 1 base at V and 5 bases at J, with 2 bases between the two ends. Germline V gene data show CDR1 as SGHTA and CDR2 as FQGNSA. CDR3 coding DNA: TGTGCCAGCAGCTTAGTGACCGGGGAGCTGTTTTTT. Its protein product is CASSLVTGELFF.

This clone showed up just a few times. This chain joins TRBV6-6 and TRBJ2-1; D gene uncertain. Per the germline V gene, CDR1 is MNHNY and CDR2 is SVGAGI (reference sequence). Trimming cost V 8 bases and J 0 bases, with 14 bases left between them. This CDR3 spans 15 amino acids. Written as DNA, the CDR3 is TGTGCCAGCTGCTTAGGGCGGAGCTCCTACAATGAGCAGTTCTTC. Its protein product is CASCLGRSSYNEQFF.